This T cell receptor (beta chain) is drawn from a study of shared clonotypes between healthy human individuals. Overall study results and limits: Clonotype sharing across donors was expected to vary with sequencing depth.

Clones were sequenced by immunoSEQ multiplex PCR, and TCRdb holds only the in-frame ones, with some missing. The sample lists fewer than 650,000 clones, around 78% occurring once. About this clone itself: The antigen remains unidentified. At one boundary the junction diverges from the germline segment, which might be a read error.

The length of the CDR3 is 16 residues. Germline V CDR1 and CDR2: SGDLS, YYNGEE. The sample comprised PBMCs. The J gene is TRBJ2-7, the V gene TRBV9; 10 positions match TRBD2. The TCR sequence derives from a woman aged 40 to 49 in good health. Some clones in this sample may be carry-over from other donors' samples. CDR3 coding DNA: TGTGCCAGCAGCGTAGGGACTAGCGGATTGGCCTACGAGCAGCACTTC. This gives the protein CASSVGTSGLAYEQHF.